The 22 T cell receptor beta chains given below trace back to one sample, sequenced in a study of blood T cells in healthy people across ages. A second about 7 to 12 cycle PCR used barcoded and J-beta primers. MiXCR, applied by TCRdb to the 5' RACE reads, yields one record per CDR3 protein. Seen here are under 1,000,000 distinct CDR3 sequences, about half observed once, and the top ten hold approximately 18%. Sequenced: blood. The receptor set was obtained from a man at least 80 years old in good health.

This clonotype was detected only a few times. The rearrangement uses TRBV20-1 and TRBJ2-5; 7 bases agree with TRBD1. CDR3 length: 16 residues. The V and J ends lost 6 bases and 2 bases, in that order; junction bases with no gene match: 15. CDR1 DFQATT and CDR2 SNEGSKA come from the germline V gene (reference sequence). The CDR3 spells CSAIETGKVYQETQYF. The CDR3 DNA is TGCAGTGCGATCGAGACAGGGAAAGTTTATCAAGAGACCCAGTACTTC.

In DNA, the CDR3 is TGTGCCAGCAGCCCCCTGGGCCCTCGGGTGACCCAGTACTTC. This codes for CASSPLGPRVTQYF. V usage is TRBV7-8 and J usage is TRBJ2-7; D gene uncertain. The better agreement between TRBJ2-5 and the DNA end casts doubt on the J call. Germline V gene data show CDR1 as SGHVS and CDR2 as FQNEAQ. This CDR3 contains 14 residues.

The CDR3 DNA follows: TGTGCCATCAGTGGAACAGGGGCTAATGAAAAACTGTTTTTT. Translating gives CAISGTGANEKLFF. The chain recombines TRBV10-3 with TRBJ1-4, with 7 bases fitting TRBD1. Germline V gene lookup returns CDR1 ENHRY and CDR2 SYGVKD. V shed 4 bases, J shed 3 bases, and the junction held 2 bases outside the gene matches. The CDR3 covers 14 residues.

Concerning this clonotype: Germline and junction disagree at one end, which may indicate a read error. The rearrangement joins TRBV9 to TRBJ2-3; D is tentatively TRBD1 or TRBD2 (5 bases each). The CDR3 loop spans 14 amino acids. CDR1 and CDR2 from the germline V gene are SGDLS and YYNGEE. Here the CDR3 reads CASSATRGRDKQYF. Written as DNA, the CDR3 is TGTGCCAGCAGCGCAACCCGGGGCCGAGATAAGCAGTATTTT. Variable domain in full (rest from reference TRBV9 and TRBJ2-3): DSGVTQTPKHLITATGQRVTLRCSPRSGDLSVYWYQQSLDQGLQFLIQYYNGEERAKGNILERFSAQQFPDLHSELNLSSLELGDSALYFCASSATRGRDKQYFGPGTRLTVL.

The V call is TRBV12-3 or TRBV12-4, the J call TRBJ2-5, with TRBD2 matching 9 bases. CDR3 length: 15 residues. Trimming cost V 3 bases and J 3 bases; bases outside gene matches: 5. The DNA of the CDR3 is TGTGCCAGCAGTTTTGGCGGCGGGAGGGAAGAGACCCAGTACTTC. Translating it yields CASSFGGGREETQYF.

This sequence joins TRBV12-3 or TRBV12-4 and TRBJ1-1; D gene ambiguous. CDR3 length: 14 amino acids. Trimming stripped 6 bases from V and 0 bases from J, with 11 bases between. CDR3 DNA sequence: TGTGCCAGCAGCGTAGACACTCTGAACACTGAAGCTTTCTTT. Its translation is CASSVDTLNTEAFF.

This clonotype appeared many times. The CDR3 region is CASSSERTTYEQYF. The CDR3 DNA sequence: TGTGCCAGCAGCTCCGAGCGGACTACCTACGAGCAGTACTTC. The V gene is TRBV7-6, the J gene TRBJ2-7; a weak D match, TRBD2 (6 bases). From germline, CDR1 is SGHVS and CDR2 FNYEAQ. The CDR3 is 14 residues long. The V and J ends lost 4 bases and 2 bases respectively, with 12 bases between them.

As DNA, the CDR3 is TGTGCCAGCAGCTTCGACGGCGGGACGAGTGGTCAGTTCTTC. Its protein is CASSFDGGTSGQFF. The chain has TRBV5-6 and TRBJ2-1; TRBD2 is a possible D gene (6 bases). V dropped 2 bases and J dropped 13 bases, with 19 bases sitting between them. In germline, CDR1 is SGHDT, CDR2 YYEEEE. This CDR3 is 14 amino acids long.

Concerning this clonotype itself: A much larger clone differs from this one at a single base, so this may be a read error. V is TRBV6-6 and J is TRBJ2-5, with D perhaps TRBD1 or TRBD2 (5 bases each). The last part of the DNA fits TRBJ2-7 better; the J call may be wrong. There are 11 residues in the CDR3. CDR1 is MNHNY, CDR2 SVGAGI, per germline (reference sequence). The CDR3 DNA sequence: TGTGCTCCCGGGACCTCGGCCGAGCAGTACTTC. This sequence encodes CAPGTSAEQYF.

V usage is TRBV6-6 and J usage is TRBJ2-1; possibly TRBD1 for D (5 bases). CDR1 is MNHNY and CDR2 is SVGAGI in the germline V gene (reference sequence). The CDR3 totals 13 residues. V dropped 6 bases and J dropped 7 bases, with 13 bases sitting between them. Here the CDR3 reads CASSPQGGNEQFF. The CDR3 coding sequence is TGTGCCAGCAGCCCCCAGGGTGGGAATGAGCAGTTCTTC.

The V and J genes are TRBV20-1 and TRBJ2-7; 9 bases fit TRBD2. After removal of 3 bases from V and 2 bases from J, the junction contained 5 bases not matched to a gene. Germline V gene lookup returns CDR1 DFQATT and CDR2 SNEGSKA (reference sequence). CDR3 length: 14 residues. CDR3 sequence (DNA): TGCAGTGCTAGGGCTAGCGGGATAACCTACGAGCAGTACTTC. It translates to CSARASGITYEQYF.

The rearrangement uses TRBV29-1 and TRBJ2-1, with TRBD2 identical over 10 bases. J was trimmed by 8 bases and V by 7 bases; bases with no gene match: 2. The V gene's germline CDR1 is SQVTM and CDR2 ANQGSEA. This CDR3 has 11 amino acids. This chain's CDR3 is CSGGLADEQFF. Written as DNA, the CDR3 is TGCAGCGGAGGACTAGCGGATGAGCAGTTCTTC.

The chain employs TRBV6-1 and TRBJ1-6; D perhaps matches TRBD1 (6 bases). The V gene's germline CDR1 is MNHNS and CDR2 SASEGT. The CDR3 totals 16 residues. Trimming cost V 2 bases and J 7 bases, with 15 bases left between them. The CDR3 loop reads CASSEYARGTNSPLHF. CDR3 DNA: TGTGCCAGCAGTGAATACGCCAGGGGAACAAATTCACCCCTCCACTTT.

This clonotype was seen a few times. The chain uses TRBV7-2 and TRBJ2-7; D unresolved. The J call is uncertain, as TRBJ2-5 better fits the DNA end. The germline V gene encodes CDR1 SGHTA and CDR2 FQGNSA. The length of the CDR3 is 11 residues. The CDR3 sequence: CASQRYETQYF. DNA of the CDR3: TGTGCCAGCCAACGGTACGAGACCCAGTACTTC.

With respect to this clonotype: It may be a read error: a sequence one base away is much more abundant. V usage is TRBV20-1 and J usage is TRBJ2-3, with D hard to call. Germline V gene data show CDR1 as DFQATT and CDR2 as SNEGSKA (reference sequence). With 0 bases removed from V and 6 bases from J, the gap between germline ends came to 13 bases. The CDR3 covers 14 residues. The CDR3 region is CSARDRVSWDTQYF. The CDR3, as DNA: TGCAGTGCTAGAGATCGTGTCTCCTGGGATACGCAGTATTTT.

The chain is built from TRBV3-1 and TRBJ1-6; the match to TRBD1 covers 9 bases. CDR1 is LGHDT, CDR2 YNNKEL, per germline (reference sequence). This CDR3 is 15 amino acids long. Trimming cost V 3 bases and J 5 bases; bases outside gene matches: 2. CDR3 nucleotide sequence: TGTGCCAGCAGCCAGGACAGGGGCGATAATTCACCCCTCCACTTT. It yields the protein CASSQDRGDNSPLHF. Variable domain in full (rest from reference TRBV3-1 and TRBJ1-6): DTAVSQTPKYLVTQMGNDKSIKCEQNLGHDTMYWYKQDSKKFLKIMFSYNNKELIINETVPNRFSPKSPDKAHLNLHINSLELGDSAVYFCASSQDRGDNSPLHFGNGTRLTVT.

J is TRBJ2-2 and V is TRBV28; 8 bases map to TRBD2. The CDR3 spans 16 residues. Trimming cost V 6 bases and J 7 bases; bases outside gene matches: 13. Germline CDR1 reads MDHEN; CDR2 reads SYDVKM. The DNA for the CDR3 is TGTGCCAGCAGCCCCCTAGGCGGGAGGCGGAGCGGGGAGCTGTTTTTT. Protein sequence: CASSPLGGRRSGELFF.

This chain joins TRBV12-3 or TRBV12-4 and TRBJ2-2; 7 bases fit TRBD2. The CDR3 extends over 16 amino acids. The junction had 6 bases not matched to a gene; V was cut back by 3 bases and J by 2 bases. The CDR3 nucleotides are TGTGCCAGCAGTTTTTTACCTAGCGGAAACACCGGGGAGCTGTTTTTT. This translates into CASSFLPSGNTGELFF.

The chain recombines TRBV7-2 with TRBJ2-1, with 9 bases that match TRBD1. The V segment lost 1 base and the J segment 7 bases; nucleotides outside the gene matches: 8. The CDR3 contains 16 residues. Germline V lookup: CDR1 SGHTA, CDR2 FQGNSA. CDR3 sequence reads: CASSLEIGTGSNEQFF. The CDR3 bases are TGTGCCAGCAGCTTAGAAATTGGGACAGGGAGTAATGAGCAGTTCTTC.

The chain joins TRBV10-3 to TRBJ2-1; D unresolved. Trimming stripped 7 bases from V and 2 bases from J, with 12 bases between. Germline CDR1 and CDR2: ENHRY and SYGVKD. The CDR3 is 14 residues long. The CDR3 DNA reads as TGTGCCATCACCGAGAATGACGCCTACAATGAGCAGTTCTTC. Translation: CAITENDAYNEQFF.

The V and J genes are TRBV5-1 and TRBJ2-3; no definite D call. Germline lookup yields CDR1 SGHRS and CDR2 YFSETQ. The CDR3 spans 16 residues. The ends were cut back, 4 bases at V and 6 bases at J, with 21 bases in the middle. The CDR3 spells CASSHSPARPHDTQYF. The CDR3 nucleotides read TGCGCCAGCAGCCACAGCCCCGCTAGGCCCCACGATACGCAGTATTTT.

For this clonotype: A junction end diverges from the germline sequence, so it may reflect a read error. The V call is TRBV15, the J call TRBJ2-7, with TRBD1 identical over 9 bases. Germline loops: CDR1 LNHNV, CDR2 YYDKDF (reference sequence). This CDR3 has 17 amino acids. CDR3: CAASRELPTGGFYEQYF. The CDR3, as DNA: TGTGCCGCCAGCAGGGAACTACCGACAGGGGGTTTCTACGAGCAGTACTTC.